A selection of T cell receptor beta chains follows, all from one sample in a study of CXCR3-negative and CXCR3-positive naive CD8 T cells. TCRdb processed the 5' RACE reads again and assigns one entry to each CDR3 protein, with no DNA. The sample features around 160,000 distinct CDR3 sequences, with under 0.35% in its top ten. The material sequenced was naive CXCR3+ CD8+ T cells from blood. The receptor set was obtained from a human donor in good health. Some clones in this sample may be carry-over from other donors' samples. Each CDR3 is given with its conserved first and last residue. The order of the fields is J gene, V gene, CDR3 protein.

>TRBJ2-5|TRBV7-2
CASSFAGGTQYF
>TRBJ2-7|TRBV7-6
CASSLEGAGDEQYF
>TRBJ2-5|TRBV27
CASRPSGTTETQYF
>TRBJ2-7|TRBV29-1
CSVETSRYEQYF
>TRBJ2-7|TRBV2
CASSEAGRGGMEQYF
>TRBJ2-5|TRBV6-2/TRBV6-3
CASSYGEIWETQYF
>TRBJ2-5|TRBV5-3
CASSFLSGIQETQYF
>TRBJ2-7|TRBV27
CASSLSLGYITYEQYF
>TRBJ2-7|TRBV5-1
CASSLEGEVDEQYF
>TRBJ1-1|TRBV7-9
CASSLDWGGTEAFF
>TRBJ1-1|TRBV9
CASSGGGSTEAFF
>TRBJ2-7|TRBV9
CASSVAGTGTYEQYF
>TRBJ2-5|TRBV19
CASSTSGGQETQYF
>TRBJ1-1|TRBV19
CASRPADTEAFF
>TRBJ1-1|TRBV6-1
CASSLNRGGSTEAFF
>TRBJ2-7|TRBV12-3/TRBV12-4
CASSFEGSEQYF
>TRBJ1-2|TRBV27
CASSFDREVGIYGYTF
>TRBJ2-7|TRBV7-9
CASSLVEFEQYF
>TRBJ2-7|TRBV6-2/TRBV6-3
CASSQGPNYEQYF
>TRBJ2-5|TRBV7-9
CASVLRGAASGETQYF
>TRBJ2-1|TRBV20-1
CSAPGRRDRENEQFF
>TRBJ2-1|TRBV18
CASSPGKRGSNEQFF
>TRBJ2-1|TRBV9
CASSVGGRSYNEQFF
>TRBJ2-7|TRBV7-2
CASSSSIGGAAEQYF
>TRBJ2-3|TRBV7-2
CASSLGPGVSGRPSDTQYF
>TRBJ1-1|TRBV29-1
CSIPRGTEAFF
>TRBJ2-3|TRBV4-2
CASSQDRWGGGTDTQYF
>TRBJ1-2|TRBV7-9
CASSAGDYGYTF
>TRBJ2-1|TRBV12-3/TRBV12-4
CASSAIPRLADEQFF
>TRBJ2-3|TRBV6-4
CASISGISTDTQYF
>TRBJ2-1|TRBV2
CASSEWGASEQFF
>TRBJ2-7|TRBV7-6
CASSPRAGDSYEQYF
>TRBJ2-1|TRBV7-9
CASSLEGRGSNEQFF
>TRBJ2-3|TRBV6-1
CASSHLAGGDTQYF
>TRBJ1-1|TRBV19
CASSIDVEVLEAFF
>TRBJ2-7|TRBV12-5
CASGLGIQGYEQYF
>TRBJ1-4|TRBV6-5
CASSLTGGPNEKLFF
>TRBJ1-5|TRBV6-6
CASSYDREGGQPQHF
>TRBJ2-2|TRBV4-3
CASSQDRTISHTGELFF
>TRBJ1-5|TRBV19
CASSMSGQPNQPQHF
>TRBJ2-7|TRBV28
CASSLQVLKSGEQYF
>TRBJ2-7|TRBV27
CASSLSGTLHEQYF
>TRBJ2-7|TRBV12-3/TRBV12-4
CASRGQPYEQYF
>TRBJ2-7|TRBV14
CASSQIQGSYEQYF
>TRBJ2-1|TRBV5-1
CASSFRGGNEQFF
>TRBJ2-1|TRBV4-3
CASSIGLAYNEQFF
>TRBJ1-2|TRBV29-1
CSVDKGSGYTF
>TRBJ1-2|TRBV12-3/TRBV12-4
CASSRPGQGASGYTF
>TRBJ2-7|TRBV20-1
CSARGQGETYYEQYF
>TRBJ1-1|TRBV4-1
CASTPGTGGNTEAFF
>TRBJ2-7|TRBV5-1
CASSLDPTEYEQYF
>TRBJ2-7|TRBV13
CASSAPPLEQYF
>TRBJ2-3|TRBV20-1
CSARDFRISDTQYF
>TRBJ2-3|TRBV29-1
CSVDPGRATNTQYF
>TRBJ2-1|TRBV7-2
CASSPPGLVDFNEQFF